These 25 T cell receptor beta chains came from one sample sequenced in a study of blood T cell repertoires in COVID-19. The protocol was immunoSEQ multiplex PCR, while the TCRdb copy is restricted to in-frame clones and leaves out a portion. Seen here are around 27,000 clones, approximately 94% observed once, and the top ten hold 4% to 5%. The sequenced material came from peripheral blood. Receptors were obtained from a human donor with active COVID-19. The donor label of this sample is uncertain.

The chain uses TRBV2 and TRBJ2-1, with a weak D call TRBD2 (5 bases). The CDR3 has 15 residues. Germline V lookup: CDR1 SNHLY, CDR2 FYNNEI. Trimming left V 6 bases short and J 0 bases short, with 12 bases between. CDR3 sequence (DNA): TGTGCCAGCAGCCGCGGGCTAGACTCCTACAATGAGCAGTTCTTC. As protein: CASSRGLDSYNEQFF. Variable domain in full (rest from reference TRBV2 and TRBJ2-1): EPEVTQTPSHQVTQMGQEVILRCVPISNHLYFYWYRQILGQKVEFLVSFYNNEISEKSEIFDDQFSVERPDGSNFTLKIRSTKLEDSAMYFCASSRGLDSYNEQFFGPGTRLTVL.

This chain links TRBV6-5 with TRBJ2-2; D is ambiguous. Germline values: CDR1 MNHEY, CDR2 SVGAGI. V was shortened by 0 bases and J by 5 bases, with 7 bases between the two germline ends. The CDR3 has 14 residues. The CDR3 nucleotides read TGTGCCAGCAGTTACTCAGGCGGTACCGGGGAGCTGTTTTTT. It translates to CASSYSGGTGELFF.

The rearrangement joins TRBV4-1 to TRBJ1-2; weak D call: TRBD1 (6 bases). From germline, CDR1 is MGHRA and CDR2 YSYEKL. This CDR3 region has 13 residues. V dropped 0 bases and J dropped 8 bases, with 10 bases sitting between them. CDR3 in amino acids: CASSQDGGWGYTF. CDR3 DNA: TGCGCCAGCAGCCAAGATGGGGGCTGGGGCTACACCTTC.

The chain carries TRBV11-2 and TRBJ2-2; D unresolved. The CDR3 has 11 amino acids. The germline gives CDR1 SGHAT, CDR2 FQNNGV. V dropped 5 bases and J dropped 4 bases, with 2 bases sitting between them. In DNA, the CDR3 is TGTGCCAGCAGCCTCACCGGGGAGCTGTTTTTT. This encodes CASSLTGELFF.

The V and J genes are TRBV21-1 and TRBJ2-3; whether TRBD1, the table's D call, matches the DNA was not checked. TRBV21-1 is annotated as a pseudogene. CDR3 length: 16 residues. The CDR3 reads CASSVWTGVITDTQYF. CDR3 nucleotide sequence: TGTGCCAGCAGTGTCTGGACAGGGGTTATCACAGATACGCAGTATTTT.

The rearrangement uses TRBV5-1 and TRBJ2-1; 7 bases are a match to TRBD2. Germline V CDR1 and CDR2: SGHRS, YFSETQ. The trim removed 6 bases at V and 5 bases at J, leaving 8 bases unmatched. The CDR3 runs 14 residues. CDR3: CASTGIAGNNEQFF. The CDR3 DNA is TGCGCCAGCACCGGAATAGCGGGCAACAATGAGCAGTTCTTC.

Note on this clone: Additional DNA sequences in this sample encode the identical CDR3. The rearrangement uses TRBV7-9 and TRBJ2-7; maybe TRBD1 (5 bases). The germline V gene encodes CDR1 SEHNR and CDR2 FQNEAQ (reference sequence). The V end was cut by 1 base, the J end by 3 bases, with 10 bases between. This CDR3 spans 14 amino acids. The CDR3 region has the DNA TGTGCCAGCAGCTTAGGGCAGGGCTTCTACGAGCAGTACTTC. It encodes CASSLGQGFYEQYF.

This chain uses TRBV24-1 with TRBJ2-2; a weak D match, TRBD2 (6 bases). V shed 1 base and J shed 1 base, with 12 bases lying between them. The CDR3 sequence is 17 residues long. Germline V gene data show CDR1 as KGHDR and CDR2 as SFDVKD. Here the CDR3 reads CATSDLTGSVNTGELFF. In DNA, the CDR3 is TGTGCCACCAGTGATTTAACCGGGAGCGTGAACACCGGGGAGCTGTTTTTT.

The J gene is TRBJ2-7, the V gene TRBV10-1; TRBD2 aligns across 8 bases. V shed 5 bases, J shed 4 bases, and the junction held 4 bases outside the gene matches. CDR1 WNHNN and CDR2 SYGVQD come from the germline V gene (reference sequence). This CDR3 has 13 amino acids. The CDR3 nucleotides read TGCGCCAGCAGTTCTAGCGGGCGTTACGAGCAGTACTTC. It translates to CASSSSGRYEQYF.

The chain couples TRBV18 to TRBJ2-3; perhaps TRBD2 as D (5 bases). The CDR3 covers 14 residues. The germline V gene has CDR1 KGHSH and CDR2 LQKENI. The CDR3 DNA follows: TGTGCAGTTTCTGAAAACCGGGGTGCAGATACGCAGTATTTT. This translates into CAVSENRGADTQYF.

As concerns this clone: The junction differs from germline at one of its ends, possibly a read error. The chain's CDR3 is CATSRDSARPIF. CDR3 nucleotide sequence: TGTGCCACCAGCAGAGATTCGGCGAGGCCAATCTTC. This chain connects TRBV15 to TRBJ2-1; D is ambiguous. Germline-derived CDR1 and CDR2 are LNHNV and YYDKDF (reference sequence). The CDR3 covers 12 residues.

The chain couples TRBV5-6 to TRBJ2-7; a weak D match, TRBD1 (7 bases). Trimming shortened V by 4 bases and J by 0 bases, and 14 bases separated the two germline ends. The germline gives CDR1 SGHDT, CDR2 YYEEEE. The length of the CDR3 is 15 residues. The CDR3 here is CASSPTGRFSYEQYF. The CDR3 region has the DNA TGTGCCAGCAGCCCGACAGGGAGGTTCTCCTACGAGCAGTACTTC.

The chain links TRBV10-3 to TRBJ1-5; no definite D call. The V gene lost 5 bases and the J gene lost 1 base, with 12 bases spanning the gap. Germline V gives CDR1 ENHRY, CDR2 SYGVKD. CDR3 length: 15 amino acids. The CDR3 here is CAISLDGISNQPQHF. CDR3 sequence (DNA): TGTGCCATCAGTTTGGACGGGATCAGCAATCAGCCCCAGCATTTT.

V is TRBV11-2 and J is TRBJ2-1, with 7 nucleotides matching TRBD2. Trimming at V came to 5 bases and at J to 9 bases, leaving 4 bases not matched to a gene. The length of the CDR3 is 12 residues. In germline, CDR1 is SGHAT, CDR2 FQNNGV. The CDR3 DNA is TGTGCCAGCAGCCATCCTAGCGGTGAGCAGTTCTTC. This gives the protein CASSHPSGEQFF. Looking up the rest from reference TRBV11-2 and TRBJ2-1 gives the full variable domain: EAGVAQSPRYKIIEKRQSVAFWCNPISGHATLYWYQQILGQGPKLLIQFQNNGVVDDSQLPKDRFSAERLKGVDSTLKIQPAKLEDSAVYLCASSHPSGEQFFGPGTRLTVL.

This chain's CDR3 is CAISDPTGEVTEAFF. The DNA of the CDR3 is TGTGCCATCAGTGACCCGACAGGGGAGGTTACTGAAGCTTTCTTT. This chain connects TRBV10-3 to TRBJ1-1; 8 bases fit TRBD1. This CDR3 spans 15 amino acids. Germline V CDR1 and CDR2: ENHRY, SYGVKD. Trimming at V came to 3 bases and at J to 5 bases, leaving 8 bases not matched to a gene.

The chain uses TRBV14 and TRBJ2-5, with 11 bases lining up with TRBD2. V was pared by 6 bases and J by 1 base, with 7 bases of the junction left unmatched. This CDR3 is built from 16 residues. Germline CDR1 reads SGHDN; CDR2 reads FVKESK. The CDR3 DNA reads TGTGCCAGCAGTACCGGGACTAGCGGATCCCAAGAGACCCAGTACTTC. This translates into CASSTGTSGSQETQYF.

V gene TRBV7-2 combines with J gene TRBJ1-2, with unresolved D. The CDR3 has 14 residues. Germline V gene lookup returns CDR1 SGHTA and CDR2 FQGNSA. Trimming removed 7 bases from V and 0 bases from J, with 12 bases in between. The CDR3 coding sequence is TGTGCCAGCACCTTTTCGAGAGCTAACTATGGCTACACCTTC. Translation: CASTFSRANYGYTF.

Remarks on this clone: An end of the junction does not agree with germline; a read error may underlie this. CDR3 sequence reads: CSVETDSTDTQYF. The CDR3 nucleotides are TGCAGCGTTGAGACGGACAGCACCGATACGCAGTATTTT. The rearrangement joins TRBV29-1 to TRBJ2-3, with D maybe TRBD1 (6 bases). The CDR3 is 13 residues long. Germline-derived CDR1 and CDR2 are SQVTM and ANQGSEA.

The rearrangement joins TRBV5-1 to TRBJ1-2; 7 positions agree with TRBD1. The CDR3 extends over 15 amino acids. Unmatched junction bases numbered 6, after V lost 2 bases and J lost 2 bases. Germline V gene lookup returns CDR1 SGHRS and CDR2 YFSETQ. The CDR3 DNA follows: TGCGCCAGCAGCTTTGACGACAGGGCGAACTATGGCTACACCTTC. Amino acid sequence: CASSFDDRANYGYTF.

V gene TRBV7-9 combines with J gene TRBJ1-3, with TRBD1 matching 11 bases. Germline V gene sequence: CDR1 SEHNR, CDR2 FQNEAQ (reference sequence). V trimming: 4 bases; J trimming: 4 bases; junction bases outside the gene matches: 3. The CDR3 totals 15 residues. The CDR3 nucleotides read TGTGCCAGCAGCTCCGGACAGGGGGCGGGAAACACCATATATTTT. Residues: CASSSGQGAGNTIYF.

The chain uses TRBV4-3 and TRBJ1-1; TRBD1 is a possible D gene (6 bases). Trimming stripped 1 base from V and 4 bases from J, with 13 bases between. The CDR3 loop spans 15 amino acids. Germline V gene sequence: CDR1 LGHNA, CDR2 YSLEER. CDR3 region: CASSQGPAGVTEAFF. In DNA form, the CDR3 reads TGCGCCAGCAGCCAAGGTCCGGCAGGGGTCACTGAAGCTTTCTTT.

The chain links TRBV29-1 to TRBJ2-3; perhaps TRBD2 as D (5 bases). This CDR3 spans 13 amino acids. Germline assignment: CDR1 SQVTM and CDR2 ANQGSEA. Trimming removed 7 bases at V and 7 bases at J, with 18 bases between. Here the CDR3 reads CSAEGGLENTQYF. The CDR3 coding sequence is TGCAGCGCCGAGGGCGGTTTGGAGAATACGCAGTATTTT.

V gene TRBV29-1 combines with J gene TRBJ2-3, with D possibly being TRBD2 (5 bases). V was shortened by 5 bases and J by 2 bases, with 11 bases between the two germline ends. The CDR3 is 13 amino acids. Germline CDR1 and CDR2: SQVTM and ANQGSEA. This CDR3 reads CSVSTRHTDTQYF. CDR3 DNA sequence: TGCAGCGTTTCTACTAGACACACAGATACGCAGTATTTT.

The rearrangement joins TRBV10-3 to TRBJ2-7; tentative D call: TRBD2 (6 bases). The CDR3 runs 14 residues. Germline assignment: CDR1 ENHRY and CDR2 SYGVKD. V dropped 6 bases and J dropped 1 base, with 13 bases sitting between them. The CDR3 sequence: CAIRGGMSSYEQYF. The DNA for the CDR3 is TGTGCCATCAGGGGCGGGATGTCATCCTACGAGCAGTACTTC.

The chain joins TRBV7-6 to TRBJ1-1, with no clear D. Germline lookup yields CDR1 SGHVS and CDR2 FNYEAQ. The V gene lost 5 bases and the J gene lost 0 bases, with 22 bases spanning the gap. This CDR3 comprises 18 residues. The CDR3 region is CASSRWRSPSGMNTEAFF. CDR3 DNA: TGTGCCAGCAGCCGCTGGCGCAGTCCCTCGGGGATGAACACTGAAGCTTTCTTT.